These T cell receptor beta chains were read from a single sample in a study of a mutant IDH1 vaccine in newly diagnosed glioma. Repertoires were generated with immunoSEQ multiplex PCR, while TCRdb's copy carries only in-frame clones and drops some. The sample has 95,000 to 100,000 clones, 85% to 90% seen once; the top ten hold approximately 0.57%. This sample comprised PBMCs, obtained from a glioma patient treated with radiotherapy, temozolomide or both. These receptors were taken from a woman aged 45-60 years with glioma. CDR3s include the opening cysteine and the closing phenylalanine or tryptophan. The D gene is left open where the match is weak. Size values are once, few and many counts, or a class for expanded clones, and some rows have none.

>TRBJ2-7|NA|NA|TRBV27
CASSSRGGEQYF
TGTGCCAGCAGTAGCAGGGGTGGCGAGCAGTACTTC
>TRBJ2-7|TRBD2|NA|TRBV2
CASGGLGGYEQYF
TGTGCCAGCGGCGGACTAGGCGGATACGAGCAGTACTTC
>TRBJ2-3|TRBD2|NA|TRBV29-1
CSVSSGPTDTQYF
TGCAGCGTCAGTAGCGGGCCCACAGATACGCAGTATTTT
>TRBJ2-7|NA|once|TRBV28
CASSFSIGSTYEQYF
TGTGCCAGCAGTTTTTCGATTGGGTCAACCTACGAGCAGTACTTC
>TRBJ2-7|NA|few|TRBV19
CASRRDSASYEQYF
TGTGCCAGTAGGCGGGACAGTGCCTCCTACGAGCAGTACTTC
>TRBJ2-7|NA|NA|TRBV30
CAWSSPGMTGLYEQYF
TGTGCCTGGAGTTCTCCGGGGATGACCGGATTGTACGAGCAGTACTTC
>TRBJ2-1|NA|NA|TRBV5-5
CASSESAVSNEQFF
TGTGCCAGCAGCGAGTCGGCGGTCTCCAATGAGCAGTTCTTC
>TRBJ2-7|NA|NA|TRBV5-6
CASSREDYEQYF
TGTGCCAGCAGTAGGGAGGACTACGAGCAGTACTTC
>TRBJ1-4|NA|NA|TRBV7-2
CASILGVGGREKLFF
TGTGCCAGCATCCTCGGTGTAGGGGGTCGGGAAAAACTGTTTTTT
>TRBJ2-7|TRBD1|NA|TRBV6-9
CASSSTLRDSEQYF
TGTGCCAGCAGTTCTACCCTCAGGGACAGCGAGCAGTACTTC
>TRBJ2-2|NA|NA|TRBV30
CAWSPGSVATGELFF
TGTGCCTGGAGCCCGGGATCTGTAGCTACCGGGGAGCTGTTTTTT
>TRBJ1-3|NA|NA|TRBV6-6
CASSYSGGNTIYF
TGTGCCAGCAGTTACTCAGGGGGAAACACCATATATTTT
>TRBJ1-1|TRBD1|NA|TRBV2
CASSELYRGYAEAFF
TGTGCCAGCAGTGAACTCTACAGGGGATACGCTGAAGCTTTCTTT
>TRBJ2-1|TRBD1|NA|TRBV9
CASSAAGTGGLEQFF
TGTGCCAGCAGCGCCGCCGGGACAGGGGGCTTAGAGCAGTTCTTC
>TRBJ1-6|NA|NA|TRBV30
CAWSVLGINSPLHF
TGTGCCTGGAGTGTACTGGGGATTAATTCACCCCTCCACTTT
>TRBJ1-6|TRBD1|NA|TRBV5-1
CASSLGGTAPLRSPLHF
TGCGCCAGCAGCTTGGGGGGGACAGCCCCGCTGAGGTCACCCCTCCACTTT
>TRBJ2-7|NA|NA|TRBV6-5
CASSYSRTVKEQYF
TGTGCCAGCAGTTACTCCCGGACAGTTAAAGAGCAGTACTTC
>TRBJ2-7|TRBD1|NA|TRBV10-1
CASAPGQVDKQYF
TGCGCCAGCGCTCCGGGACAGGTAGACAAGCAGTACTTC
>TRBJ2-7|NA|NA|TRBV27
CASRGEYSYEQYF
TGTGCCAGCAGGGGGGAGTACTCCTACGAGCAGTACTTC
>TRBJ2-1|NA|NA|TRBV6-1
CASSEGYSGYNEQFF
TGTGCCAGCAGTGAAGGATATAGCGGCTACAATGAGCAGTTCTTC
>TRBJ2-5|TRBD2|once|TRBV5-1
CASSSGRGTIQETQYF
TGCGCCAGCAGCTCCGGCCGGGGGACTATTCAAGAGACCCAGTACTTC
>TRBJ2-7|TRBD1|NA|TRBV28
CASVSTGELREQYF
TGTGCCAGCGTCTCGACAGGGGAGTTACGCGAGCAGTACTTC
>TRBJ2-7|NA|NA|TRBV5-4
CASSFKGGSTYEQYF
TGTGCCAGCAGCTTCAAGGGGGGCAGTACCTACGAGCAGTACTTC
>TRBJ2-1|TRBD2|once|TRBV10-3
CAIWASGSNYNEQFF
TGTGCCATTTGGGCTAGCGGGAGTAACTACAATGAGCAGTTCTTC
>TRBJ2-1|TRBD2|NA|TRBV28
CASSFKAGAYNEQFF
TGTGCCAGCAGTTTTAAAGCGGGAGCCTACAATGAGCAGTTCTTC
>TRBJ1-3|NA|NA|TRBV10-2
CASSWDSGNTIYF
TGCGCCAGCAGCTGGGACTCTGGAAACACCATATATTTT
>TRBJ1-1|NA|NA|TRBV18
CASSPGGGLMNTEAFF
TGTGCCAGCTCACCAGGGGGGGGCTTAATGAACACTGAAGCTTTCTTT
>TRBJ1-2|NA|NA|TRBV7-9
CASSTGTRASGYTF
TGTGCCAGCAGCACCGGTACACGGGCGTCGGGCTACACCTTC
>TRBJ2-1|TRBD2|NA|TRBV9
CASSARGFVVAGSNEQFF
TGTGCCAGCAGCGCCCGAGGGTTCGTGGTAGCGGGAAGCAATGAGCAGTTCTTC
>TRBJ1-1|NA|NA|TRBV18
CASSPRQLNTEAFF
TGTGCCAGCTCACCCCGACAGCTGAACACTGAAGCTTTCTTT
>TRBJ2-4|NA|NA|TRBV7-9
CASSQTDSVLAKNIQYF
TGTGCCAGCAGCCAAACGGACAGCGTCCTAGCCAAAAACATTCAGTACTTC